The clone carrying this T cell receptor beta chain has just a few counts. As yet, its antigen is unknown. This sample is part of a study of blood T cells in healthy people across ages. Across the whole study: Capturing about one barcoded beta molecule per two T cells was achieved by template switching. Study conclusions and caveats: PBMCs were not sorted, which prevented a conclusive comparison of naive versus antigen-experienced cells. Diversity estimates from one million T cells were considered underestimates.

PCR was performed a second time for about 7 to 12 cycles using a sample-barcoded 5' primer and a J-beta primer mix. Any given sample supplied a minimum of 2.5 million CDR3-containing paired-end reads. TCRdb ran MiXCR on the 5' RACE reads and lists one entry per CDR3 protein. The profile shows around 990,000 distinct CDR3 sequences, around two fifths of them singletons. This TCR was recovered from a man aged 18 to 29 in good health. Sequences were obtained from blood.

CDR3: CAISPNIDFNEQFF. The CDR3 DNA follows: TGTGCCATCAGTCCTAATATAGATTTCAATGAGCAGTTCTTC. The chain has TRBV10-3 and TRBJ2-1, with no clear D. The germline gives CDR1 ENHRY, CDR2 SYGVKD. V lost 5 bases, J lost 6 bases, and 14 bases lay in between. The CDR3 consists of 14 residues.